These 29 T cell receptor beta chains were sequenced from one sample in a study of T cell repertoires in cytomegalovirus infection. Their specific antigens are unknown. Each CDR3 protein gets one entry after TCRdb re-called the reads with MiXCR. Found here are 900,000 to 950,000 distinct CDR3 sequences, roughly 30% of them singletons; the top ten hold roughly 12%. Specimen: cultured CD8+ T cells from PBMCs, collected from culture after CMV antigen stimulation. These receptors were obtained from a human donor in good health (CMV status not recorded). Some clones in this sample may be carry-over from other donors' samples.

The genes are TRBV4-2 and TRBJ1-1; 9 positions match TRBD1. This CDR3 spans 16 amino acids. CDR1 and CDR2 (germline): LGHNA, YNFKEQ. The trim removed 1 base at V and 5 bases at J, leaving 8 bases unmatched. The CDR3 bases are TGTGCCAGCAGCCAAGCCGGGAGGGACAGGGATACTGAAGCTTTCTTT. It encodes CASSQAGRDRDTEAFF.

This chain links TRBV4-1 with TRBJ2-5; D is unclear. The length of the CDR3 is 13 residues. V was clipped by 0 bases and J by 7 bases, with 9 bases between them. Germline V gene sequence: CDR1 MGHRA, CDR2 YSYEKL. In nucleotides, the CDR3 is TGCGCCAGCAGCCAAGATCCCGGCGGGACCCAGTACTTC. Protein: CASSQDPGGTQYF.

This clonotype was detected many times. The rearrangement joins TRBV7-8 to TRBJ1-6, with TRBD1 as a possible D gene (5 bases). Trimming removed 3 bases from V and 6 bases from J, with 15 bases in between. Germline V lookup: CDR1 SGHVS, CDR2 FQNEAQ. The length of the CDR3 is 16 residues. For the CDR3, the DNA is TGTGCCAGCAGCTTGGAGACGCAGGGAAGTAATTCACCCCTCCACTTT. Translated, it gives CASSLETQGSNSPLHF.

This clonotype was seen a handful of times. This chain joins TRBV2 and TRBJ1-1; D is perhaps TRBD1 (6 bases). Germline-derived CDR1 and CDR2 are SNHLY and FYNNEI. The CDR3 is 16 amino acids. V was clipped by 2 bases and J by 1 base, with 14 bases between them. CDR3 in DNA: TGTGCCAGCAGTGAAAGGGGGAGTGGCTCGAACACTGAAGCTTTCTTT. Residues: CASSERGSGSNTEAFF.

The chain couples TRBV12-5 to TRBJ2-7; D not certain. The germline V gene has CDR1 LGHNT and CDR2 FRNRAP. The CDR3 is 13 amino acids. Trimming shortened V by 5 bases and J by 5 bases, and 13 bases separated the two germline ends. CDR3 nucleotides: TGTGCTAGTGGTCCGCACTCTTGGCACGAGCAGTACTTC. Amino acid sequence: CASGPHSWHEQYF.

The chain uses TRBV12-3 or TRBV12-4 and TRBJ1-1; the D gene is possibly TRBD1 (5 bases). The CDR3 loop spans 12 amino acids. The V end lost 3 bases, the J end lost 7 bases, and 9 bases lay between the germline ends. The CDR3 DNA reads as TGTGCCAGCAGTTTCGGGGCGGATGAAGCTTTCTTT. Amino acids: CASSFGADEAFF.

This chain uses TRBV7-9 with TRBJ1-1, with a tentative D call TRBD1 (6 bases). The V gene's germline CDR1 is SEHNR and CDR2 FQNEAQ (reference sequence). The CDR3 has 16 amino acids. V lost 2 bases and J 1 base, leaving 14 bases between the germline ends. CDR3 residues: CASSLLGGIRNTEAFF. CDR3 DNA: TGTGCCAGCAGCTTATTAGGGGGTATTAGGAACACTGAAGCTTTCTTT.

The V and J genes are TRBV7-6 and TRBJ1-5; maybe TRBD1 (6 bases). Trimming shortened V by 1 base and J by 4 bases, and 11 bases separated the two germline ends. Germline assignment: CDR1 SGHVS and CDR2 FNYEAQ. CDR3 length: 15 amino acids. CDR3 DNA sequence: TGTGCCAGCAGCTTAGATTGGACAGAGAATCAGCCCCAGCATTTT. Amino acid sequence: CASSLDWTENQPQHF.

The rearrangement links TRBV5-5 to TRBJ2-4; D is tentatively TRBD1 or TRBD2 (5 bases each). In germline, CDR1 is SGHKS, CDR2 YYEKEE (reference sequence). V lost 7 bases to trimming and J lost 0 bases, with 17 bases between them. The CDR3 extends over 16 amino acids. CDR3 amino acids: CASSGAGALAKNIQYF. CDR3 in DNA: TGTGCCAGCTCCGGGGCCGGGGCGCTAGCCAAAAACATTCAGTACTTC. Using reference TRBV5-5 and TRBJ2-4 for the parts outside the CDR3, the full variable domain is DAGVTQSPTHLIKTRGQQVTLRCSPISGHKSVSWYQQVLGQGPQFIFQYYEKEERGRGNFPDRFSARQFPNYSSELNVNALLLGDSALYLCASSGAGALAKNIQYFGAGTRLSVL.

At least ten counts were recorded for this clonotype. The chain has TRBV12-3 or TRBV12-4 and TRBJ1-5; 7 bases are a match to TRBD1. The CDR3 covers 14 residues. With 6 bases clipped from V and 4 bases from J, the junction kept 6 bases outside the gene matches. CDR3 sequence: CASRLQGRNQPQHF. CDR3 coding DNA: TGTGCCAGCAGGCTACAGGGGAGGAATCAGCCCCAGCATTTT.

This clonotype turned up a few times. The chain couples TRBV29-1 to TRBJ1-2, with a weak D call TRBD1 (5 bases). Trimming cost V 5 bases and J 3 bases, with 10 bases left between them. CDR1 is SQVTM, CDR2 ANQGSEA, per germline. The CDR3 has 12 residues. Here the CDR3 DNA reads TGCAGCGTTCTGGGGCCTTACTATGGCTACACCTTC. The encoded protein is CSVLGPYYGYTF.

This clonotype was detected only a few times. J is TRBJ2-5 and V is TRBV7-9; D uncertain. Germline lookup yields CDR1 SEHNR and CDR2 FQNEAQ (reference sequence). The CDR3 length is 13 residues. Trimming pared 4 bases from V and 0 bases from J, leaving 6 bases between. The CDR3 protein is CASSSMYQETQYF. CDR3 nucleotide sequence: TGTGCCAGCAGCTCCATGTACCAAGAGACCCAGTACTTC.

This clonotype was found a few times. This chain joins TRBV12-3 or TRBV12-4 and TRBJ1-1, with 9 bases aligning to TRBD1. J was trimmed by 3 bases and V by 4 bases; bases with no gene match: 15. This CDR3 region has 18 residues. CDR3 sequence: CASSWLVRDREEDTEAFF. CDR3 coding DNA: TGTGCCAGCAGTTGGTTGGTTCGGGACAGGGAAGAAGACACTGAAGCTTTCTTT.

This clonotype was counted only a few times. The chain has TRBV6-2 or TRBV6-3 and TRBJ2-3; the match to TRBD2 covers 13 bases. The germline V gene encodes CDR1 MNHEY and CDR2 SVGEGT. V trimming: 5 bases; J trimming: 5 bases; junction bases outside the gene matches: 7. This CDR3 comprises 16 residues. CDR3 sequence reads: CASSQLAGGPKDTQYF. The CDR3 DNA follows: TGTGCCAGCAGTCAACTAGCGGGGGGGCCAAAAGATACGCAGTATTTT.

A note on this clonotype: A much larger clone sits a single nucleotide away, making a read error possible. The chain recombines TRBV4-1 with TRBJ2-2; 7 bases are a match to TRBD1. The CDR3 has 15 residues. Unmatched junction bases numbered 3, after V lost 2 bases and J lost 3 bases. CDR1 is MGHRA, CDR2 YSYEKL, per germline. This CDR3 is CASSQPGQHTGELFF. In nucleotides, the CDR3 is TGCGCCAGCAGCCAACCGGGACAGCACACCGGGGAGCTGTTTTTT.

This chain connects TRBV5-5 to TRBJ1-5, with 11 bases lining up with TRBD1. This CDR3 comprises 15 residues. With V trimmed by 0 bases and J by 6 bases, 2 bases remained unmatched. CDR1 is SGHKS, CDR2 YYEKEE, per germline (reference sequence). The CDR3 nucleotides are TGTGCCAGCAGCTTGGAGGGACAGGGGGGTCAGCCCCAGCATTTT. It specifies CASSLEGQGGQPQHF.

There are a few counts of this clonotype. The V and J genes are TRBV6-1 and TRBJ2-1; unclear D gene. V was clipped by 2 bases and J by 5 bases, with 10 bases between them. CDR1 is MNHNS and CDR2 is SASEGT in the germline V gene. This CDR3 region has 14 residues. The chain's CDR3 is CASSEWALNNEQFF. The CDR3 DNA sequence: TGTGCCAGCAGTGAATGGGCTCTAAACAATGAGCAGTTCTTC.

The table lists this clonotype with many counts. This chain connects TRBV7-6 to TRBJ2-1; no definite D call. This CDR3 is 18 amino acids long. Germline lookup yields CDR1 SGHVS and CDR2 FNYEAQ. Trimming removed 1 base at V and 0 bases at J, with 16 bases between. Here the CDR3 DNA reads TGTGCCAGCAGCTTAGTAGGAGTTAGTCCTAGCTCCTACAATGAGCAGTTCTTC. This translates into CASSLVGVSPSSYNEQFF.

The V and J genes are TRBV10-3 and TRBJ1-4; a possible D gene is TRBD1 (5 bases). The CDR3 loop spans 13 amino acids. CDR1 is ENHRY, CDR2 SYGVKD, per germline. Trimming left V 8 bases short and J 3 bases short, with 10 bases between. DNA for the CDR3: TGTGCCATCCTGGACACGTCTAATGAAAAACTGTTTTTT. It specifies CAILDTSNEKLFF.

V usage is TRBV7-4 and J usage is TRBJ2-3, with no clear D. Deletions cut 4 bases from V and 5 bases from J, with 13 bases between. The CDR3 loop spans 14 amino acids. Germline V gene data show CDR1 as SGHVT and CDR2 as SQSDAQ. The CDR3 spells CASSSSTRGDTQYF. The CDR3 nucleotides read TGTGCCAGCAGCTCTTCCACAAGAGGAGATACGCAGTATTTT.

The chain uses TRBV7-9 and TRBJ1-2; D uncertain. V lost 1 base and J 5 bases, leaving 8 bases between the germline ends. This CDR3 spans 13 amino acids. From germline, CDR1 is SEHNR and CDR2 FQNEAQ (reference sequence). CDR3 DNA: TGTGCCAGCAGCTTAGAGTTTCAGTATGGCTACACCTTC. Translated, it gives CASSLEFQYGYTF.

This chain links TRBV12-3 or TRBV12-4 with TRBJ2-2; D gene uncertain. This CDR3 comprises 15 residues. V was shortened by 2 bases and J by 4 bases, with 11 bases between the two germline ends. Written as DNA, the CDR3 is TGTGCCAGCAGTTTAAAAGGCGAGAGCACCGGGGAGCTGTTTTTT. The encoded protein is CASSLKGESTGELFF.

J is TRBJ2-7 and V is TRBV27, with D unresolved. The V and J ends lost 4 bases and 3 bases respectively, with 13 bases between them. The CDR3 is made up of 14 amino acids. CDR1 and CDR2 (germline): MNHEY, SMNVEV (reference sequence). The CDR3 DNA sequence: TGTGCCAGCAGTTCTTACGGCTCGATCTACGAGCAGTACTTC. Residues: CASSSYGSIYEQYF.

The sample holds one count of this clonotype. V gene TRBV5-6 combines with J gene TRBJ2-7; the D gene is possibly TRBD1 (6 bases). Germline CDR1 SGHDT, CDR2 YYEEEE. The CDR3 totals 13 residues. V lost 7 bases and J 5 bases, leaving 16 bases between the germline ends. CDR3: CASGNGGKNEQYF. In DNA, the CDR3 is TGTGCCAGCGGAAATGGGGGCAAGAACGAGCAGTACTTC.

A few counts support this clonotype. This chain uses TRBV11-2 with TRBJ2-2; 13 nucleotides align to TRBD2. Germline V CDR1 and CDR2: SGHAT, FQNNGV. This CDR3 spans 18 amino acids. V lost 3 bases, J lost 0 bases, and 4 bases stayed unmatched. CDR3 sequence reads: CASSFRTSGGSNTGELFF. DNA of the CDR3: TGTGCCAGCAGCTTCCGGACTAGCGGGGGATCGAACACCGGGGAGCTGTTTTTT.

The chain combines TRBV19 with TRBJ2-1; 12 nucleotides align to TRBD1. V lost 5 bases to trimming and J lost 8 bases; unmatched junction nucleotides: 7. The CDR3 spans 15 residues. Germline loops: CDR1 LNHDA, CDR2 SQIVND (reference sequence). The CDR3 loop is CASSLGTGGLDEQFF. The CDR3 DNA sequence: TGTGCCAGTAGTCTCGGGACAGGGGGCTTAGATGAGCAGTTCTTC. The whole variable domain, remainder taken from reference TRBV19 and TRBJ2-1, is DGGITQSPKYLFRKEGQNVTLSCEQNLNHDAMYWYRQDPGQGLRLIYYSQIVNDFQKGDIAEGYSVSREKKESFPLTVTSAQKNPTAFYLCASSLGTGGLDEQFFGPGTRLTVL.

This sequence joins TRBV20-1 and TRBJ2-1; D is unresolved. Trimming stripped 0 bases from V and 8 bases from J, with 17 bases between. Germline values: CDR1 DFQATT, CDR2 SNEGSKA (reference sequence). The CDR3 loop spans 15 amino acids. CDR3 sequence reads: CSARDLNLQLDEQFF. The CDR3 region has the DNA TGCAGTGCTAGAGATCTAAACCTACAGTTAGATGAGCAGTTCTTC.

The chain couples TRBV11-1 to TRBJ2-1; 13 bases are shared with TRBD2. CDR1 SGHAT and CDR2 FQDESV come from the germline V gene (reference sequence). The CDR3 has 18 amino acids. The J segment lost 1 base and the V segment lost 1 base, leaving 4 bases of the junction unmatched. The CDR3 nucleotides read TGTGCCAGCAGCTTAGGGGGGACTAGCGGGGCGTCCTACAATGAGCAGTTCTTC. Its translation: CASSLGGTSGASYNEQFF.

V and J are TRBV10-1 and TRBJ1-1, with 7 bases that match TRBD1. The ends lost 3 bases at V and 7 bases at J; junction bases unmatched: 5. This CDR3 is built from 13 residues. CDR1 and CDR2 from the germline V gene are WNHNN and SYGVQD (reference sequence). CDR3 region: CASSEGTVDEAFF. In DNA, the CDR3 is TGCGCCAGCAGTGAAGGGACAGTAGATGAAGCTTTCTTT.